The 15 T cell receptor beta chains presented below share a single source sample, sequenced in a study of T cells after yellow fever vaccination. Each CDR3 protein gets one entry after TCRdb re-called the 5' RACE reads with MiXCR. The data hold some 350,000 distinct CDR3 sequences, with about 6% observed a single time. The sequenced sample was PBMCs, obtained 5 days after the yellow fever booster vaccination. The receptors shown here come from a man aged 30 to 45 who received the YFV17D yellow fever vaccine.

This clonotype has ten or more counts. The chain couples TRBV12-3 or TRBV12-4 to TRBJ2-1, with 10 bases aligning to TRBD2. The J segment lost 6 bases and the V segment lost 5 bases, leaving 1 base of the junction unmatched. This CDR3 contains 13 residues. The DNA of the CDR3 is TGTGCCAGCAGTAGCGGGAGGGCCAATGAGCAGTTCTTC. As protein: CASSSGRANEQFF.

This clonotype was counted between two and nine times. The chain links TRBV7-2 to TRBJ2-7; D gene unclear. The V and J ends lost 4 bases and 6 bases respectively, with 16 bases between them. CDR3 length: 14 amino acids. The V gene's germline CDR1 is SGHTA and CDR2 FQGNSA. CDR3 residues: CASSSDRARSEQYF. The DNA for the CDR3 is TGTGCCAGCAGCTCTGACCGAGCCCGCTCCGAGCAGTACTTC.

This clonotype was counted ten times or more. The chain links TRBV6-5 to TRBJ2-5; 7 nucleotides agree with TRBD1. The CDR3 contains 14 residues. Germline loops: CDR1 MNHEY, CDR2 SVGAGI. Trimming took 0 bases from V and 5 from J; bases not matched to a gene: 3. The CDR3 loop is CASSYSYRGETQYF. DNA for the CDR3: TGTGCCAGCAGTTACTCCTACAGGGGTGAGACCCAGTACTTC.

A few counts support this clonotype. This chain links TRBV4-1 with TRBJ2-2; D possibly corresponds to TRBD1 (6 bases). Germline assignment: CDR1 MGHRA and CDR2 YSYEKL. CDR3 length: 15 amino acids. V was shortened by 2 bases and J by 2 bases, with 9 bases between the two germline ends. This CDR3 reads CASSQMDSNTGELFF. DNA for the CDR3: TGCGCCAGCAGCCAAATGGACAGTAACACCGGGGAGCTGTTTTTT.

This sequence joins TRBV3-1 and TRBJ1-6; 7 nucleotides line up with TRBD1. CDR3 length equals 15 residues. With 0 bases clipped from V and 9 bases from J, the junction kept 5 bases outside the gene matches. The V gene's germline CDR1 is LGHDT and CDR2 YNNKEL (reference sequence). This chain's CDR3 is CASSQERQGGSPLHF. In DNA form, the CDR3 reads TGTGCCAGCAGCCAAGAAAGACAGGGAGGTTCACCCCTCCACTTT.

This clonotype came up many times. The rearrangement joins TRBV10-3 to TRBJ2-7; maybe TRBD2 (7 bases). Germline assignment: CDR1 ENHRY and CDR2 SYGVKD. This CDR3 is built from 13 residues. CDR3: CAGGASEAYEQYF. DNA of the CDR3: TGTGCGGGGGGGGCTAGCGAGGCCTACGAGCAGTACTTC.

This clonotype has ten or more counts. The CDR3 region is CSIGNSGRAVGGELFF. CDR3 DNA: TGCAGCATTGGGAATAGCGGGAGGGCCGTCGGCGGGGAGCTGTTTTTT. This chain uses TRBV29-1 with TRBJ2-2; 11 bases agree with TRBD2. The CDR3 covers 16 residues. The germline V gene has CDR1 SQVTM and CDR2 ANQGSEA. Unmatched junction bases numbered 15, after V lost 8 bases and J lost 7 bases.

CDR3 protein: CATSDLAESYNEQFF. The CDR3 nucleotides are TGTGCCACCAGTGATTTGGCGGAGTCCTACAATGAGCAGTTCTTC. The chain recombines TRBV24-1 with TRBJ2-1; no firm D call. Trimming cost V 0 bases and J 1 base, with 6 bases left between them. CDR1 and CDR2 (germline): KGHDR, SFDVKD. This CDR3 spans 15 amino acids.

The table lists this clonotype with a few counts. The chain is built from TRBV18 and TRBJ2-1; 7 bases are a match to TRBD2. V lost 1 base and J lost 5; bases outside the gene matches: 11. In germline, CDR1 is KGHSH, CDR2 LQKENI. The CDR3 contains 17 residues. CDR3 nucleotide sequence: TGTGCCAGCTCACCACTGCTGGGGGGGAGGGCCGACAATGAGCAGTTCTTC. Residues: CASSPLLGGRADNEQFF.

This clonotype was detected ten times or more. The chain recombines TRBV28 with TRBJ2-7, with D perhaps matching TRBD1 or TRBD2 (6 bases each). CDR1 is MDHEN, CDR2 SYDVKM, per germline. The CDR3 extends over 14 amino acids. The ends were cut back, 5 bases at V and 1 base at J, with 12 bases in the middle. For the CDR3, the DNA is TGTGCCAGCAGTGTGGGGGGCGAGTCCTACGAGCAGTACTTC. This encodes CASSVGGESYEQYF.

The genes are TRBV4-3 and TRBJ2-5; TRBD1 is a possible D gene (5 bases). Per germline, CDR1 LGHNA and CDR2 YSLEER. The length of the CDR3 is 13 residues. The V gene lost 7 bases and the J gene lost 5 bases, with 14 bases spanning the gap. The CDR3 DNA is TGCGCCAGCACCCTCAGGGTGGGCGAGACCCAGTACTTC. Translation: CASTLRVGETQYF.

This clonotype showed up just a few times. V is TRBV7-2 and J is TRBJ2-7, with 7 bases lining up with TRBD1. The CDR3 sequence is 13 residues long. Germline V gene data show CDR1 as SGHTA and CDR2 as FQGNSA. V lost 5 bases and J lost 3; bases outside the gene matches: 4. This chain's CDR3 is CASSVRDSYEQYF. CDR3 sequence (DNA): TGTGCCAGCAGCGTCCGGGACAGCTACGAGCAGTACTTC.

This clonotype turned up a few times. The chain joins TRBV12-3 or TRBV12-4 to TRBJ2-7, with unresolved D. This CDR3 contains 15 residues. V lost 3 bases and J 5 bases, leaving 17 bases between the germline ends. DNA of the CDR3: TGTGCCAGCAGTTTGATTGTGGGGTCCGCAAACGAGCAGTACTTC. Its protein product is CASSLIVGSANEQYF.

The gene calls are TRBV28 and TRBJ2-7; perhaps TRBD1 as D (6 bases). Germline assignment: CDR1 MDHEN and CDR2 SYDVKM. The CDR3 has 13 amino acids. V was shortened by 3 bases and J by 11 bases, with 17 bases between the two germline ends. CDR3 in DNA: TGTGCCAGCAGTTTCGGCTTGGCACAGGGCGAGTACTTC. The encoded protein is CASSFGLAQGEYF.

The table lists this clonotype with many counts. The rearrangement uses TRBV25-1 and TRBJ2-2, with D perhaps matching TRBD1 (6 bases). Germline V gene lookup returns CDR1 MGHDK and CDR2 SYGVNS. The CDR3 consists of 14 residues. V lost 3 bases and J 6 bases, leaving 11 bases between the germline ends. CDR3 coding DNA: TGTGCCAGCAGTGACGGCAGGGGTGCCGGGGAGCTGTTTTTT. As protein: CASSDGRGAGELFF.